This T cell receptor beta chain originates from a study of blood T cell repertoires in COVID-19. Study background: Researchers got acute and convalescent COVID-19 samples from the United States, Italy and Spain.

The table lists this clone with many counts. Produced via immunoSEQ multiplex PCR; TCRdb's table is partial and in-frame only. The sample includes over 250,000 clones, approximately 80% of them seen just once. CDR3 length: 12 amino acids. V lost 3 bases and J 8 bases, leaving 6 bases between the germline ends. Looked up from germline, CDR1 is SGDLS and CDR2 is YYNGEE. The gene calls are TRBV9 and TRBJ1-6; D ambiguous. The sequenced sample was PBMCs or T cells enriched from blood (not recorded which). The TCR sequence derives from a man in his forties or fifties who had been exposed to COVID-19. This CDR3 reads CASSAGDSPLHF. CDR3 sequence (DNA): TGTGCCAGCAGCGCCGGGGATTCACCCCTCCACTTT.